This T cell receptor beta chain was found in a study of cytomegalovirus exposure and HLA in healthy donors. Study background: Among about 179 million T cells, an earlier analysis found 120 million or so unique TCR beta sequences. Study-level findings and limits: Beyond CMV serostatus, there was no information to go on about immune exposure. Exclusion applied to some V segments, including TRBV6-2 and TRBV6-3, as they were indistinguishable.

This clone was observed a single time. Its antigen remains unknown. Germline CDR1 WSHSY, CDR2 SAAADI. Trimming shortened V by 5 bases and J by 4 bases, and 14 bases separated the two germline ends. The CDR3 is made up of 14 amino acids. The primer mix had 60 Vbeta and 13 Jbeta primers. Assay used: immunoSEQ multiplex PCR; TCRdb lists only in-frame clones, some missing. The sample has roughly 110,000 clones; approximately 74% are singletons. The chain links TRBV10-2 to TRBJ1-1, with a possible D match to TRBD1 (5 bases). The clonotype was recovered from a woman in her 40s in good health and CMV-seropositive. The sequenced sample consisted of PBMCs. CDR3 region: CASSLSRGTTEAFF. Here the CDR3 DNA reads TGCGCCAGCAGTCTGAGTCGCGGGACCACTGAAGCTTTCTTT.